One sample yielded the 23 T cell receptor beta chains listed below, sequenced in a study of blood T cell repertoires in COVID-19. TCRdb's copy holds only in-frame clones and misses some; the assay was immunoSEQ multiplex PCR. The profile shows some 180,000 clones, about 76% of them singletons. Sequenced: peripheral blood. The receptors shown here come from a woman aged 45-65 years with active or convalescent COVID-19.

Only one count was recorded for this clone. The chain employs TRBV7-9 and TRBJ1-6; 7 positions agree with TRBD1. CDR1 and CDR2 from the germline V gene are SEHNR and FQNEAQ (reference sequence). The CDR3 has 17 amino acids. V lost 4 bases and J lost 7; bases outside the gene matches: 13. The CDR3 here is CASSYAPGGFINSPLHF. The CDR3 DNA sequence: TGTGCCAGCAGCTACGCACCAGGGGGTTTTATAAATTCACCCCTCCACTTT.

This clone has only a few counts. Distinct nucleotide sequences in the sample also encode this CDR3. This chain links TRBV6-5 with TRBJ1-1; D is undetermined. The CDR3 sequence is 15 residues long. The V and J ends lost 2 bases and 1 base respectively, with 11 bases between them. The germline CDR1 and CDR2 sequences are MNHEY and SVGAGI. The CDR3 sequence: CASSYGGGGNTEAFF. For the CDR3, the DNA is TGTGCCAGCAGTTACGGAGGTGGAGGGAACACTGAAGCTTTCTTT.

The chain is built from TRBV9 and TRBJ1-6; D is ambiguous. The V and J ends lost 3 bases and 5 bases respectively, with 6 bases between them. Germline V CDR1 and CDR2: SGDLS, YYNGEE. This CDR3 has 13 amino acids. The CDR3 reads CASSAGDNSPLHF. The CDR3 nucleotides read TGTGCCAGCAGCGCCGGGGATAATTCACCCCTCCACTTT.

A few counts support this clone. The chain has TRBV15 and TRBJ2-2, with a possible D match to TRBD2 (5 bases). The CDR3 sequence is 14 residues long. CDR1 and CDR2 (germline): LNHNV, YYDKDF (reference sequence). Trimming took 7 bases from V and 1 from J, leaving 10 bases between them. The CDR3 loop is CATTRTVNTGELFF. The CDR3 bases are TGTGCCACCACCCGGACTGTGAACACCGGGGAGCTGTTTTTT.

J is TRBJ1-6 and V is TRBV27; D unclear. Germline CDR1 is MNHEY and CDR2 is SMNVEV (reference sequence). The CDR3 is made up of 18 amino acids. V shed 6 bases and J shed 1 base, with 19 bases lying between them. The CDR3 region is CASSKFTELGSYNSPLHF. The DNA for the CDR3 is TGTGCCAGCAGCAAGTTTACAGAGCTCGGTTCCTATAATTCACCCCTCCACTTT.

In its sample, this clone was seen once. This CDR3 reads CATSDAPRLRTGTGELFF. In DNA, the CDR3 is TGTGCCACCAGTGATGCCCCCAGGCTTCGCACAGGCACCGGGGAGCTGTTTTTT. The V and J genes are TRBV24-1 and TRBJ2-2; TRBD1 might be the D (5 bases). The germline V and J ends were trimmed by 3 bases and 4 bases, with 20 bases remaining between them. This CDR3 spans 18 amino acids. Germline V gene lookup returns CDR1 KGHDR and CDR2 SFDVKD.

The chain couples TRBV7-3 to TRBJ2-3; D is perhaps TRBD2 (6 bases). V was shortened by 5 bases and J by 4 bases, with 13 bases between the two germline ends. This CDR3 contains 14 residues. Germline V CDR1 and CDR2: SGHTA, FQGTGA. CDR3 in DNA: TGTGCCAGCAGCCCCGGGACTCCACCAGATACGCAGTATTTT. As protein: CASSPGTPPDTQYF.

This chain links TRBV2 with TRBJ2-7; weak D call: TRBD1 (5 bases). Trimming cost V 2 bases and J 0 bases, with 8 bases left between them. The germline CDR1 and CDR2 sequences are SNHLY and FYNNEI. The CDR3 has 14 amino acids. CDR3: CASSEWGSSYEQYF. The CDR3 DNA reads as TGTGCCAGCAGTGAATGGGGCAGCTCCTACGAGCAGTACTTC.

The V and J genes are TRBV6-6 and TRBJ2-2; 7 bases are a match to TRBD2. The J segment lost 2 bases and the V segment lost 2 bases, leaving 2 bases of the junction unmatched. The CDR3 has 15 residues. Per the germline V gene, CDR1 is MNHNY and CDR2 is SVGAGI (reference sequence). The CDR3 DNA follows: TGTGCCAGCAGTTACCAGCGGGGAAACACCGGGGAGCTGTTTTTT. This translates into CASSYQRGNTGELFF.

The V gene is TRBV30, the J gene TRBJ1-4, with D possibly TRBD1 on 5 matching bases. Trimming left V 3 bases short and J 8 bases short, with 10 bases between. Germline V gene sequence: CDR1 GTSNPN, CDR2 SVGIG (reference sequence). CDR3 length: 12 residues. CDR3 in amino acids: CAWRPGREKLFF. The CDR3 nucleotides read TGTGCCTGGAGGCCAGGGCGGGAAAAACTGTTTTTT.

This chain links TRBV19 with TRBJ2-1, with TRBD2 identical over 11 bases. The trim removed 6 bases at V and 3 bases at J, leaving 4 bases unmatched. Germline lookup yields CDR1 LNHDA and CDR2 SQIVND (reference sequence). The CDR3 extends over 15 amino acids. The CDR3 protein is CASRTSGSVYNEQFF. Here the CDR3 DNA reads TGTGCCAGTAGAACTAGCGGGAGTGTCTACAATGAGCAGTTCTTC. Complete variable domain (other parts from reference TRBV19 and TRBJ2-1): DGGITQSPKYLFRKEGQNVTLSCEQNLNHDAMYWYRQDPGQGLRLIYYSQIVNDFQKGDIAEGYSVSREKKESFPLTVTSAQKNPTAFYLCASRTSGSVYNEQFFGPGTRLTVL.

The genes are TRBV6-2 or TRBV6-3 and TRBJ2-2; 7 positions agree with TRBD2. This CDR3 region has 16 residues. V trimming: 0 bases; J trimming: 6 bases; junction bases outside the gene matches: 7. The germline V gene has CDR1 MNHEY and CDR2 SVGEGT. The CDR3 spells CASSYSRLAGSGELFF. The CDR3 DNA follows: TGTGCCAGCAGTTACTCGAGACTAGCTGGTTCCGGGGAGCTGTTTTTT.

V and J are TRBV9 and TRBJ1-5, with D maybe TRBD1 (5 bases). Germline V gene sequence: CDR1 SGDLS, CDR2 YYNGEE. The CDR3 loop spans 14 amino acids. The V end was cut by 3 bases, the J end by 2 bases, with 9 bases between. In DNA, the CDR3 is TGTGCCAGCAGCGCGGGGGGTGGCAATCAGCCCCAGCATTTT. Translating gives CASSAGGGNQPQHF.

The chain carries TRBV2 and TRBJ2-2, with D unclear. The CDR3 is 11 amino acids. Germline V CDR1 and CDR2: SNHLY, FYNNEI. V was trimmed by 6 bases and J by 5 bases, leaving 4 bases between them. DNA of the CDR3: TGTGCCAGCAGCCTGACCGGGGAGCTGTTTTTT. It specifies CASSLTGELFF.

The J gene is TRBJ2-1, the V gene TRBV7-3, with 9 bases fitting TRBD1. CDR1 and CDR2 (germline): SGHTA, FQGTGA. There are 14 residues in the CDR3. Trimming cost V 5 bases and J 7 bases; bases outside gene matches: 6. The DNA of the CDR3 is TGTGCCAGCAGCGCCCACAGGGGGCTAAATGAGCAGTTCTTC. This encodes CASSAHRGLNEQFF.

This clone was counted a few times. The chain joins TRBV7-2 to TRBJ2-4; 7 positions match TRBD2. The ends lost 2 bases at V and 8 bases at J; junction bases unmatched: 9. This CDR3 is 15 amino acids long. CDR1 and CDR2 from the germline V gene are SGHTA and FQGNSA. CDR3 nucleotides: TGTGCCAGCAGCTTAAATGCGGGGGTCGAGGACATTCAGTACTTC. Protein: CASSLNAGVEDIQYF.

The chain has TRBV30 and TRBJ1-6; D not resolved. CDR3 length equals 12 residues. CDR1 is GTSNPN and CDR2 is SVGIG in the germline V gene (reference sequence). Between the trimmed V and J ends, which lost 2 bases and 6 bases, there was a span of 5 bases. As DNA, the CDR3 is TGTGCCTGGAGTACGGTTAATTCACCCCTCCACTTT. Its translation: CAWSTVNSPLHF.

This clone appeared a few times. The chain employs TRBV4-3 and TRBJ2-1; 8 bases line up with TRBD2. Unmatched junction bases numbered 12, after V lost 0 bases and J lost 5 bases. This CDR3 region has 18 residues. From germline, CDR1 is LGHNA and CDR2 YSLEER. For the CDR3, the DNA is TGCGCCAGCAGCCAAGAAACCCCCCGCGGCGGGGGGCACAATGAGCAGTTCTTC. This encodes CASSQETPRGGGHNEQFF.

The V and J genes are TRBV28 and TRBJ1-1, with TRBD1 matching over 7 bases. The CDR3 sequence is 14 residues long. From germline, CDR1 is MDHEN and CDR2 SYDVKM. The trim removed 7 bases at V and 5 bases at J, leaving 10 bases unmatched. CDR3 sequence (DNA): TGTGCCAGCAAGGAACAGGGGATTGGGACTGAAGCTTTCTTT. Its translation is CASKEQGIGTEAFF.

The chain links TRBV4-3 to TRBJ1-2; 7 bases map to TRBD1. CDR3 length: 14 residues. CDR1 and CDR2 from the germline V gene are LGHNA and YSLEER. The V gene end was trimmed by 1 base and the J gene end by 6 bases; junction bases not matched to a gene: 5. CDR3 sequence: CASSQATGIDGYTF. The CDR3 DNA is TGCGCCAGCAGCCAAGCGACAGGGATTGATGGCTACACCTTC.

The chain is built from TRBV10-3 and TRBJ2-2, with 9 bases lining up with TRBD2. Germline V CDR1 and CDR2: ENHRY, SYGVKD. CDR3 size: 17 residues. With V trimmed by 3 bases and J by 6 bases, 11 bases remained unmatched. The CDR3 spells CAISEEGALAGPGELFF. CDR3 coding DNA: TGTGCCATCAGTGAAGAGGGGGCGCTAGCGGGGCCCGGGGAGCTGTTTTTT.

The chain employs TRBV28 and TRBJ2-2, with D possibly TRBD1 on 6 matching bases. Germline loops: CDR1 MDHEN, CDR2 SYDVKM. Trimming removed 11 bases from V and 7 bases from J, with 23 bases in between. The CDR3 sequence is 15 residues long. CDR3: CASRPGDQTGGELFF. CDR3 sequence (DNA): TGTGCCTCCCGCCCCGGGGACCAGACAGGCGGGGAGCTGTTTTTT.

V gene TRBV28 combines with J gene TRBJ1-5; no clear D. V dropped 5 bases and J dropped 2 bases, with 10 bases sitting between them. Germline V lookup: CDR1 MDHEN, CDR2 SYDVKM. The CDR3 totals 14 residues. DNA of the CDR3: TGTGCCAGCAGTCGAGGTGGCGGCAATCAGCCCCAGCATTTT. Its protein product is CASSRGGGNQPQHF.